This TCR beta chain was captured by sequencing in a study of blood T cell repertoires in COVID-19. Study-level information: Italy, Spain and the United States were the sources of the convalescent and acute COVID-19 samples. In each case, the material was cDNA or gDNA derived from T cells, B-cell-depleted T cells, or PBMCs.

This CDR3 comprises 15 residues. The V gene lost 4 bases and the J gene lost 7 bases, with 19 bases spanning the gap. CDR1 is SGHDT and CDR2 is YYEEEE in the germline V gene. The data were produced by immunoSEQ multiplex PCR, yet TCRdb's version contains in-frame clones alone and is incomplete. The sample shows about 380,000 clones, 85% of them seen only once. Material: peripheral blood. V usage is TRBV5-6 and J usage is TRBJ2-3; TRBD1 is a possible D gene (5 bases). This TCR was recovered from a woman under 30 with acute or convalescent COVID-19. The CDR3 loop reads CASSPLRTFFYTQYF. The CDR3 DNA follows: TGTGCCAGCAGCCCATTGCGGACATTCTTTTATACGCAGTATTTT.